This T cell receptor (beta chain) was sequenced in a study of human CD8 memory T cell subsets. Study conclusions and caveats: Similarly high diversity marked stem-like memory and precursor exhausted T cells, unlike effector memory cells.

Healthy donors' buffy coats yielded the PBMC. The study used negative magnetic separation to enrich total CD8+ T cells. Of note for this clonotype: Its antigen is undetermined.

Libraries for TCR beta were constructed using UMI-labeled 5' RACE. In the study's own analysis: From approximately 3,000 to 18,000 functional CDR3 beta clonotypes were held in each TCR beta library. From the 5' RACE reads, TCRdb lists one entry per CDR3 protein and no DNA. The V and J calls were determined by TCRdb, not by the authors. The sample totals roughly 10,000 distinct CDR3 sequences. CDR1 and CDR2 from the germline V gene are LNHNV and YYDKDF (reference sequence). This CDR3 has 13 residues. Sequenced: CD8+ T cells from PBMCs. The chain is built from TRBV15 and TRBJ1-5. The TCR comes from a human donor in good health. CDR3 amino acids: CATGVRSNQPQHF.